This T cell receptor (beta chain) was sequenced in a study of graft-versus-host responses after intestinal transplantation. Clones were sequenced by immunoSEQ multiplex PCR, and TCRdb holds only the in-frame ones, with some missing. The profile shows tens of thousands of clones, roughly four fifths of them singletons. V lost 8 bases, J lost 5 bases, and 11 bases stayed unmatched. The CDR3 has 14 residues. For this clone: Antigen: not known.

The V call is TRBV5-3, the J call TRBJ2-5; 8 bases fit TRBD1. TRBV5-3 is an ORF, and what it does is uncertain. This clonotype originated in a human donor who received an intestinal transplant. Sequenced material: unstimulated CD8+ T cells sorted from spleen or lymph node cells, taken before intestinal transplant. CDR3 residues: CASDVDRGEETQYF. The CDR3 bases are TGTGCCAGCGATGTCGACAGGGGCGAGGAGACCCAGTACTTC.